This T cell receptor beta chain stems from a study of identical twins. Deletions cut 6 bases from V and 4 bases from J, with 20 bases between. Germline V gives CDR1 MDHEN, CDR2 SYDVKM. CDR3 length: 16 residues. Via MiXCR, TCRdb re-called the 5' RACE reads, giving one row per CDR3 protein. The table has some 570,000 distinct CDR3 sequences, approximately 20% seen once. The same sample was also studied in work on yellow fever vaccine responses in identical twins.

This chain connects TRBV28 to TRBJ2-3; maybe TRBD1 (6 bases). The sequence was obtained from a woman aged 18 to 35 in good health. Sequenced sample: CD4+ T cells sorted from blood. The CDR3 reads CASRPLTGLGADTQYF. The CDR3 nucleotides are TGTGCCAGCAGACCGTTAACAGGGCTTGGCGCAGATACGCAGTATTTT.